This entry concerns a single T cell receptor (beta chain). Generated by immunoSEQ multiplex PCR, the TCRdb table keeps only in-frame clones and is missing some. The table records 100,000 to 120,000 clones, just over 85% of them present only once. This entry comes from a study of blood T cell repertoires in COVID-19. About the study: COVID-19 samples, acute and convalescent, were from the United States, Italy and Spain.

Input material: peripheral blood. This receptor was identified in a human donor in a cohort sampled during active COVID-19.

The CDR3 DNA sequence: TGCAGCGTCGCGGACACTCCTTTGGGCACTGAAGCTTTCTTT. Translating it yields CSVADTPLGTEAFF. The rearrangement uses TRBV29-1 and TRBJ1-1; weak D call: TRBD1 (5 bases). V lost 6 bases and J lost 4, with 18 bases in between. The CDR3 sequence is 14 residues long. The germline V gene has CDR1 SQVTM and CDR2 ANQGSEA.